This T cell receptor beta chain was sequenced for a study of early T cells in non-severe SARS-CoV-2 infection. Regarding the study as a whole: VDJdb matching favored anti-spike CD8 responses, missing private and CD4 specificities.

The TCR library protocol was used to attach unique molecular identifiers. These identifiers were attached to individual cDNA molecules. TCRdb re-called the 5' RACE reads through MiXCR, storing one row per CDR3 protein. The data hold tens of thousands of distinct CDR3 sequences, with about an eighth observed a single time. V lost 4 bases and J 5 bases, leaving 9 bases between the germline ends. CDR3 length: 13 amino acids. Germline CDR1 reads MNHEY; CDR2 reads SMNVEV (reference sequence). On this clonotype itself: Its antigen is unknown.

Sequencing input: whole blood. This rearrangement joins TRBV27 to TRBJ2-1; weak D call: TRBD1 (5 bases). This sequence was found in an adult who was a healthcare worker with PCR-confirmed SARS-CoV-2 infection or an uninfected control (not recorded which). The CDR3 DNA follows: TGTGCCAGCAGTTCATTGGACAACAATGAGCAGTTCTTC. Its translation: CASSSLDNNEQFF.